The clone carrying this T cell receptor (beta chain) has a handful of counts. This sample was included in a study of blood T cell repertoires in COVID-19. Whole-study context: Collection of acute and convalescent COVID-19 samples took place in the United States, Italy and Spain.

In the original analysis: Nucleated cell counts were estimated from reference gene primer amplification. Data came from immunoSEQ multiplex PCR; TCRdb stores just in-frame clones and leaves some out. V and J calls and clone size are given by that table; D and trimming were obtained from the DNA. The data hold about 94,000 clones, with approximately 80% observed a single time. The CDR3 consists of 13 residues. Trimming took off 3 bases at V and 7 bases at J, with 12 bases between the two ends. Germline CDR1 and CDR2: MDHEN and SYDVKM. The sample consisted of peripheral blood. This clonotype originated in a human donor in a cohort sampled during active COVID-19. The chain is built from TRBV28 and TRBJ1-2; a possible D gene is TRBD1 (6 bases). The CDR3 bases are TGTGCCAGCAGTTTTAGCAGGGGATTTGGCTACACCTTC. Encoded protein: CASSFSRGFGYTF.